The next 21 T cell receptor beta chains were all read from a single sample in a study of beta chain features in type 1 diabetes. The investigators reverse transcribed all of the isolated RNA, so they sequenced expressed TCRB transcripts. TCRdb's table, derived via immunoSEQ multiplex PCR, lists solely in-frame clones and lacks some. Here the sample spans under 250,000 clones, 11% to 15% being singletons. Source material: naive CD4+ T cells from blood. The receptors here all came from a woman in her forties in good health.

DNA for the CDR3: TGTGCCAGCAGCCACGGTGGGAGTGCAGATACGCAGTATTTT. Its protein is CASSHGGSADTQYF. The chain links TRBV14 to TRBJ2-3, with D perhaps matching TRBD2 (5 bases). This CDR3 comprises 14 residues. The germline gives CDR1 SGHDN, CDR2 FVKESK. Trimming removed 3 bases at V and 4 bases at J, with 11 bases between.

The chain combines TRBV7-9 with TRBJ2-3; D possibly corresponds to TRBD2 (5 bases). CDR1 is SEHNR, CDR2 FQNEAQ, per germline (reference sequence). V lost 2 bases to trimming and J lost 2 bases, with 14 bases between them. The CDR3 consists of 16 residues. The CDR3 DNA reads as TGTGCCAGCAGCTTACTCCCAAGCGGTAACACAGATACGCAGTATTTT. This gives the protein CASSLLPSGNTDTQYF.

This clone has more than one count but fewer than ten. The rearrangement links TRBV4-2 to TRBJ2-1; possible D gene TRBD2, 6 bases. Germline V gives CDR1 LGHNA, CDR2 YNFKEQ. Trimming left V 1 base short and J 5 bases short, with 15 bases between. This CDR3 is 16 amino acids long. CDR3 sequence (DNA): TGTGCCAGCAGCCAAGTGTCAACGGGGGAAAACAATGAGCAGTTCTTC. Its translation is CASSQVSTGENNEQFF.

The rearrangement uses TRBV11-2 and TRBJ2-3, with 9 bases that match TRBD1. CDR3 length: 16 amino acids. Germline CDR1 reads SGHAT; CDR2 reads FQNNGV. V lost 5 bases, J lost 2 bases, and 8 bases stayed unmatched. The CDR3 loop is CASSRNRGQATDTQYF. DNA of the CDR3: TGTGCCAGCAGCCGAAACAGGGGGCAGGCCACAGATACGCAGTATTTT.

The chain links TRBV5-1 to TRBJ2-3; the match to TRBD2 covers 7 bases. In germline, CDR1 is SGHRS, CDR2 YFSETQ. The CDR3 consists of 15 residues. Trimming at V came to 4 bases and at J to 6 bases, leaving 11 bases not matched to a gene. As DNA, the CDR3 is TGCGCCAGCAGCCAGAGCGGGATCTCTCCGGATACGCAGTATTTT. As protein: CASSQSGISPDTQYF.

This clone was observed a few times. One end of the junction does not line up with germline, which may come from a read error. J is TRBJ1-1 and V is TRBV5-4; 9 positions agree with TRBD1. The CDR3 has 13 amino acids. Germline CDR1 is SGHNT and CDR2 is YYREEE (reference sequence). In nucleotides, the CDR3 is TGTGCCAGCTGCTTACAGGGGGCGCCTGAAGCTTTCTTT. This encodes CASCLQGAPEAFF.

Ten or more counts support this clone. The V and J genes are TRBV7-2 and TRBJ2-5, with 13 positions matching TRBD2. CDR1 is SGHTA and CDR2 is FQGNSA in the germline V gene. The CDR3 has 13 residues. V dropped 7 bases and J dropped 9; count of bases not matched to a gene: 5. CDR3 residues: CASTTTSGGSQYF. CDR3 sequence (DNA): TGTGCCAGCACAACGACTAGCGGGGGGTCCCAGTACTTC.

This clone has just a few counts. This CDR3 is also generated by other DNA sequences in the sample. The chain joins TRBV11-2 to TRBJ2-5; 8 nucleotides agree with TRBD2. The trim removed 4 bases at V and 1 base at J, leaving 2 bases unmatched. Germline V gene data show CDR1 as SGHAT and CDR2 as FQNNGV. This CDR3 has 14 amino acids. The CDR3 here is CASSSSGGQETQYF. CDR3 nucleotides: TGTGCCAGCAGCTCGAGCGGGGGCCAAGAGACCCAGTACTTC. The full variable domain, its missing parts supplied by reference TRBV11-2 and TRBJ2-5, is EAGVAQSPRYKIIEKRQSVAFWCNPISGHATLYWYQQILGQGPKLLIQFQNNGVVDDSQLPKDRFSAERLKGVDSTLKIQPAKLEDSAVYLCASSSSGGQETQYFGPGTRLLVL.

This clone was detected a few times. The genes are TRBV6-6 and TRBJ1-2; TRBD1 might be the D (5 bases). The germline V gene encodes CDR1 MNHNY and CDR2 SVGAGI (reference sequence). The CDR3 has 13 residues. V gave up 7 bases and J gave up 3 bases, with 12 bases separating them. The CDR3 loop is CASTRDVDYGYTF. CDR3 nucleotide sequence: TGTGCCAGCACCAGGGATGTCGACTATGGCTACACCTTC.

The rearrangement links TRBV4-3 to TRBJ2-1, with a possible D match to TRBD2 (6 bases). Trimming removed 0 bases at V and 4 bases at J, with 13 bases between. In germline, CDR1 is LGHNA, CDR2 YSLEER. The CDR3 is 16 amino acids. The CDR3 region is CASSQDGAGLYNEQFF. The CDR3 DNA reads TGCGCCAGCAGCCAAGATGGGGCGGGGTTATACAATGAGCAGTTCTTC.

This rearrangement joins TRBV9 to TRBJ2-3; 11 bases map to TRBD2. V gave up 3 bases and J gave up 3 bases; unmatched junction bases: 3. This CDR3 comprises 15 residues. From germline, CDR1 is SGDLS and CDR2 YYNGEE. The CDR3 region has the DNA TGTGCCAGCAGCGCCTTAGCGGGGGGGACAGATACGCAGTATTTT. Residues: CASSALAGGTDTQYF.

The chain recombines TRBV6-5 with TRBJ2-1; 8 bases line up with TRBD2. Germline loops: CDR1 MNHEY, CDR2 SVGAGI. This CDR3 region has 15 residues. The junction had 8 bases not matched to a gene; V was cut back by 0 bases and J by 10 bases. The CDR3 reads CASSYSRAGAREQFF. As DNA, the CDR3 is TGTGCCAGCAGTTACTCGCGAGCGGGGGCCAGGGAGCAGTTCTTC.

V gene TRBV15 combines with J gene TRBJ2-7, with a weak D call TRBD2 (6 bases). Between the trimmed V and J ends, which lost 1 base and 2 bases, there was a span of 9 bases. Germline lookup yields CDR1 LNHNV and CDR2 YYDKDF (reference sequence). The CDR3 consists of 14 residues. The CDR3 DNA follows: TGTGCCACCAGCAGAGCCGGACTACCCTACGAGCAGTACTTC. It specifies CATSRAGLPYEQYF.

The sample holds one count of this clone. The chain recombines TRBV7-2 with TRBJ2-3, with D hard to call. This CDR3 has 17 amino acids. V dropped 5 bases and J dropped 0 bases, with 18 bases sitting between them. Germline V gene lookup returns CDR1 SGHTA and CDR2 FQGNSA. In nucleotides, the CDR3 is TGTGCCAGCAGCACCCCCGGCGGCGGAACTAGCACAGATACGCAGTATTTT. Translated: CASSTPGGGTSTDTQYF. The variable domain in full, completed from reference TRBV7-2 and TRBJ2-3, reads GAGVSQSPSNKVTEKGKDVELRCDPISGHTALYWYRQSLGQGLEFLIYFQGNSAPDKSGLPSDRFSAERTGGSVSTLTIQRTQQEDSAVYLCASSTPGGGTSTDTQYFGPGTRLTVL.

This chain links TRBV29-1 with TRBJ1-1, with 10 bases that match TRBD1. The CDR3 is 13 residues long. Trimming removed 6 bases from V and 3 bases from J; junction bases left unmatched: 4. Looked up from germline, CDR1 is SQVTM and CDR2 is ANQGSEA. The CDR3 region has the DNA TGCAGCGTAAGGGACAGGGGATACACTGAAGCTTTCTTT. Encoded protein: CSVRDRGYTEAFF.

This chain joins TRBV18 and TRBJ1-1; 8 bases line up with TRBD1. CDR3 size: 14 residues. Germline assignment: CDR1 KGHSH and CDR2 LQKENI. V lost 3 bases, J lost 5 bases, and 5 bases stayed unmatched. In DNA, the CDR3 is TGTGCCAGCTCACCGACGACAGGGGAGACTGAAGCTTTCTTT. It translates to CASSPTTGETEAFF.

This clone was seen a few times. The V call is TRBV15, the J call TRBJ2-3; D uncertain. Germline CDR1 reads LNHNV; CDR2 reads YYDKDF (reference sequence). The length of the CDR3 is 14 residues. The germline V and J ends were trimmed by 0 bases and 1 base, with 5 bases remaining between them. CDR3 protein: CATSRDRGTDTQYF. The CDR3 DNA follows: TGTGCCACCAGCAGAGATCGGGGCACAGATACGCAGTATTTT.

This clone was found a few times. A junction boundary mismatches the germline segment, possibly from a read error. V usage is TRBV7-7 and J usage is TRBJ2-2, with a tentative D call TRBD2 (5 bases). Germline assignment: CDR1 SSHAT and CDR2 FNYEAQ (reference sequence). This CDR3 spans 17 amino acids. CDR3 coding DNA: TGTGCTAGCAGCCCCGTGTCTTCTAGCTCTGACACCGGGGAGCTGTTTTTT. Its protein is CASSPVSSSSDTGELFF.

This clone was detected a few times. The chain employs TRBV7-9 and TRBJ2-7; maybe TRBD2 (5 bases). CDR3 length: 13 amino acids. V was clipped by 4 bases and J by 5 bases, with 12 bases between them. Germline lookup yields CDR1 SEHNR and CDR2 FQNEAQ (reference sequence). The CDR3 sequence: CASSSDAGNEQYF. The CDR3, as DNA: TGTGCCAGCAGCTCAGACGCGGGTAACGAGCAGTACTTC.

This clone was counted between two and nine times. V usage is TRBV6-5 and J usage is TRBJ2-7, with D perhaps TRBD2 (5 bases). Per germline, CDR1 MNHEY and CDR2 SVGAGI. CDR3 length: 14 amino acids. The V end was cut by 6 bases, the J end by 4 bases, with 16 bases between. CDR3 DNA: TGTGCCAGCAGGAGCCCGGGAAGCTGGTACGAGCAGTACTTC. Translation gives CASRSPGSWYEQYF.

The rearrangement uses TRBV6-5 and TRBJ1-5; 8 nucleotides match TRBD1. The germline CDR1 and CDR2 sequences are MNHEY and SVGAGI. The V and J ends lost 6 bases and 10 bases, in that order; junction bases with no gene match: 11. CDR3 length equals 14 residues. In DNA form, the CDR3 reads TGTGCCAGCAGACCAGACAGGGGAGTCTTCCCCCAGCATTTT. It encodes CASRPDRGVFPQHF.